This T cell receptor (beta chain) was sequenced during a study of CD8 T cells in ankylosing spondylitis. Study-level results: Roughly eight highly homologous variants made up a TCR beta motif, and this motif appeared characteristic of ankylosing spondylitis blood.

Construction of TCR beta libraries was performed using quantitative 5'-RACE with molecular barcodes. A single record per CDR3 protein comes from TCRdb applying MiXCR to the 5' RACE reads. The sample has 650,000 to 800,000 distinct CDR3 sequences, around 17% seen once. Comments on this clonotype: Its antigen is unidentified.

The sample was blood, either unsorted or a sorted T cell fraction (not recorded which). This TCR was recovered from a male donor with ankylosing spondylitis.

CDR3 sequence: CASSFGVEGSPLHF. The CDR3 nucleotides are TGTGCCAGCAGTTTTGGGGTCGAAGGTTCACCCCTCCACTTT. The chain is built from TRBV12-3 or TRBV12-4 and TRBJ1-6, with D uncertain. The length of the CDR3 is 14 residues. V lost 3 bases and J 9 bases, leaving 12 bases between the germline ends.